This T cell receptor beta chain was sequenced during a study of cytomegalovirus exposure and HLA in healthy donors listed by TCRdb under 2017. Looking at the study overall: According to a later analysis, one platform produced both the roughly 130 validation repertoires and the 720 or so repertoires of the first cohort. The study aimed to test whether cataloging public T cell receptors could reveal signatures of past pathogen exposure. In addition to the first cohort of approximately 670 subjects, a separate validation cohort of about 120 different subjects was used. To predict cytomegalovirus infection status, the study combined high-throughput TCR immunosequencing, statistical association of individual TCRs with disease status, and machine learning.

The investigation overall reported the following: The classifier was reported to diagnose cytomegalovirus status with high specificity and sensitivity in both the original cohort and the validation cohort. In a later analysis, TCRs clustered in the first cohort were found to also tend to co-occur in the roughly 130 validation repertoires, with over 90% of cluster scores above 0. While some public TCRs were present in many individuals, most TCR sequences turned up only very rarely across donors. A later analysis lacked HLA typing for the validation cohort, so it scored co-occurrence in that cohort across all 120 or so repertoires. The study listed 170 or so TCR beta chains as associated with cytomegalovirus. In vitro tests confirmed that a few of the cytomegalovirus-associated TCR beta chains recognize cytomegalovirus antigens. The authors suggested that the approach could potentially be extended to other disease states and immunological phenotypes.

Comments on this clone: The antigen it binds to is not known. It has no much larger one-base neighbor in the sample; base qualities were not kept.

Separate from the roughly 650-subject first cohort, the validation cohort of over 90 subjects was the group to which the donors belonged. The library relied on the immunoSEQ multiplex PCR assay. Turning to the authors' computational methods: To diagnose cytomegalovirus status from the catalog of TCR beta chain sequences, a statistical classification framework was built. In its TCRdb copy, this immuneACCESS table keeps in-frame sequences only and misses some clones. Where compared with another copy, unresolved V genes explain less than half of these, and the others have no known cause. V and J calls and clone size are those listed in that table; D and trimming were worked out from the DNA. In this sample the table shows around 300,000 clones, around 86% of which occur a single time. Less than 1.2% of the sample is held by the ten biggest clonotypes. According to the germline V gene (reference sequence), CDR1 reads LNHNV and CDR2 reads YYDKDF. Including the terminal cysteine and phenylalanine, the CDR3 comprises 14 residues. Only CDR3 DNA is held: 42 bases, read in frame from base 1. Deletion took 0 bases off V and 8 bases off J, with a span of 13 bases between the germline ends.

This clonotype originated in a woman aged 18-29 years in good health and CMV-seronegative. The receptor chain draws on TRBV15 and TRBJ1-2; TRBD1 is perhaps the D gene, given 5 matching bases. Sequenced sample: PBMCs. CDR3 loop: CATSRDATGLGYTF. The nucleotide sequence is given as TGTGCCACCAGCAGAGATGCTACAGGATTAGGCTACACCTTC.